A selection of T cell receptor beta chains follows, all from one sample in a study of blood T cell repertoires in COVID-19. Profiled with immunoSEQ multiplex PCR; TCRdb holds only in-frame clones, not every one. Of fewer than 500,000 clones listed, more than 85% were seen once; the top ten hold 4% to 5.5%. The sequencing sample was made of peripheral blood. These receptor sequences come from a woman aged 25 to 39 with acute or convalescent COVID-19. CDR3s include the opening cysteine and the closing phenylalanine or tryptophan. A D gene is named only where the DNA matches it firmly. Size is omitted from some rows. Given values are once, few, many or a class for expanded clones.

d_gene: TRBD1
abundance: -
len: 15
v_gene: TRBV5-1
j_gene: TRBJ2-5
CDR3nt: TGCGCCAGCAGCTACAGGGGGCCCTCGGGGGAGACCCAGTACTTC
CDR3aa: CASSYRGPSGETQYF

d_gene: TRBD1
abundance: -
len: 14
v_gene: TRBV7-9
j_gene: TRBJ1-6
CDR3nt: TGTGCCAGCACCCCCGGGACAGGGGTTTCACCCCTCCACTTT
CDR3aa: CASTPGTGVSPLHF

d_gene: -
abundance: -
len: 15
v_gene: TRBV3-1/TRBV3-2
j_gene: TRBJ1-1
CDR3nt: TGTGCCAGCAGTTTAGGGGAGGGGGAGAACACTGAAGCTTTCTTT
CDR3aa: CASSLGEGENTEAFF

d_gene: -
abundance: once
len: 12
v_gene: TRBV20-1
j_gene: TRBJ2-7
CDR3nt: TGCAGTGCTAGTACAGCAGCCTACGAGCAGTACTTC
CDR3aa: CSASTAAYEQYF

d_gene: -
abundance: -
len: 11
v_gene: TRBV2
j_gene: TRBJ2-5
CDR3nt: TGTGCCAGCAGTAGGGGCTGGACCCAGTACTTC
CDR3aa: CASSRGWTQYF

d_gene: -
abundance: few
len: 14
v_gene: TRBV14
j_gene: TRBJ2-7
CDR3nt: TGTGCCAGCAGCCGGGGCGGGATCACATACGAGCAGTACTTC
CDR3aa: CASSRGGITYEQYF

d_gene: -
abundance: -
len: 13
v_gene: TRBV29-1
j_gene: TRBJ2-3
CDR3nt: TGCAGCGTTGCAGGGCACAACACAGATACGCAGTATTTT
CDR3aa: CSVAGHNTDTQYF

d_gene: TRBD1
abundance: -
len: 18
v_gene: TRBV4-1
j_gene: TRBJ2-2
CDR3nt: TGCGCCAGCAGCCAAGATAAATTAGGGACAGGGGGCACCGGGGAGCTGTTTTTT
CDR3aa: CASSQDKLGTGGTGELFF

d_gene: -
abundance: -
len: 18
v_gene: TRBV6-4
j_gene: TRBJ1-1
CDR3nt: TGTGCCAGCTCTAAGGACCCAATGACAGGCCTTTGGAACACTGAAGCTTTCTTT
CDR3aa: CASSKDPMTGLWNTEAFF

d_gene: TRBD2
abundance: -
len: 14
v_gene: TRBV4-2
j_gene: TRBJ2-5
CDR3nt: TGTGCCAGCAGCCTCCGGGGGGGGTCGGAGACCCAGTACTTC
CDR3aa: CASSLRGGSETQYF

d_gene: TRBD2
abundance: -
len: 18
v_gene: TRBV11-2
j_gene: TRBJ2-7
CDR3nt: TGTGCCAGCAGCTTAGGGACTAGCGGGGGGCAAAACTCCTACGAGCAGTACTTC
CDR3aa: CASSLGTSGGQNSYEQYF

d_gene: TRBD1
abundance: few
len: 16
v_gene: TRBV3-1/TRBV3-2
j_gene: TRBJ1-4
CDR3nt: TGTGCCAGCAGCCAGGACAGGGGGCGTAATAATGAAAAACTGTTTTTT
CDR3aa: CASSQDRGRNNEKLFF

d_gene: -
abundance: -
len: 13
v_gene: TRBV6-6
j_gene: TRBJ1-2
CDR3nt: TGTGCCAGCAGTTACGACAGCCTCCAGGGCTACACCTTC
CDR3aa: CASSYDSLQGYTF

d_gene: -
abundance: -
len: 12
v_gene: TRBV27
j_gene: TRBJ1-6
CDR3nt: TGTGCCAGCAGTTTCGGGAGTTCACCCCTCCACTTT
CDR3aa: CASSFGSSPLHF

d_gene: TRBD1
abundance: -
len: 14
v_gene: TRBV30
j_gene: TRBJ1-2
CDR3nt: TGTGCCTGGAGTGCATCGACAGGGAACCTTGGCTACACCTTC
CDR3aa: CAWSASTGNLGYTF

d_gene: TRBD1
abundance: few
len: 16
v_gene: TRBV3-1/TRBV3-2
j_gene: TRBJ1-5
CDR3nt: TGTGCCAGCAGCCAAGATATTGGAGGGGGCGGGGAGCCCCAGCATTTT
CDR3aa: CASSQDIGGGGEPQHF

d_gene: -
abundance: -
len: 11
v_gene: TRBV5-1
j_gene: TRBJ2-5
CDR3nt: TGCGCCAGCAGCTTTGGCGAGACCCAGTACTTC
CDR3aa: CASSFGETQYF

d_gene: TRBD1
abundance: -
len: 16
v_gene: TRBV28
j_gene: TRBJ1-5
CDR3nt: TGTGCCAGCAGTTCCCCGGGACAGGCTTTCAATCAGCCCCAGCATTTT
CDR3aa: CASSSPGQAFNQPQHF

d_gene: -
abundance: -
len: 16
v_gene: TRBV12-1
j_gene: TRBJ2-5
CDR3nt: TGTGCCAGCAGCTTTCCCGTCACAGGGGGCCAAGAGACCCAGTACTTC
CDR3aa: CASSFPVTGGQETQYF

d_gene: -
abundance: -
len: 15
v_gene: TRBV24-1
j_gene: TRBJ2-3
CDR3nt: TGTGCCACCAGTACAGGGCGAGGGCCCACAGATACGCAGTATTTT
CDR3aa: CATSTGRGPTDTQYF

d_gene: TRBD1
abundance: -
len: 16
v_gene: TRBV5-6
j_gene: TRBJ1-3
CDR3nt: TGTGCCAGCAGCTTGGCGGGACAGATCTCTGGAAACACCATATATTTT
CDR3aa: CASSLAGQISGNTIYF

d_gene: -
abundance: -
len: 15
v_gene: TRBV28
j_gene: TRBJ1-5
CDR3nt: TGTGCCAGCAGCGGGGACACCTATAGCAATCAGCCCCAGCATTTT
CDR3aa: CASSGDTYSNQPQHF

d_gene: -
abundance: -
len: 14
v_gene: TRBV5-6
j_gene: TRBJ1-5
CDR3nt: TGTGCCAGCAGCTTTTCGGGTTCAGGGCAGCCCCAGCATTTT
CDR3aa: CASSFSGSGQPQHF

d_gene: TRBD2
abundance: -
len: 15
v_gene: TRBV27
j_gene: TRBJ2-4
CDR3nt: TGTGCCAGCAGTACCCGGACTAGCGGGAAAAACATTCAGTACTTC
CDR3aa: CASSTRTSGKNIQYF

d_gene: -
abundance: -
len: 15
v_gene: TRBV28
j_gene: TRBJ2-1
CDR3nt: TGTGCCAGCAGTGCGGGGGCCTACTCCTACAATGAGCAGTTCTTC
CDR3aa: CASSAGAYSYNEQFF

d_gene: -
abundance: -
len: 16
v_gene: TRBV19
j_gene: TRBJ2-3
CDR3nt: TGTGCCAGTACCTCATGGGACGGTAAAATCACAGGGACGCAGTATTTT
CDR3aa: CASTSWDGKITGTQYF

d_gene: -
abundance: -
len: 15
v_gene: TRBV4-1
j_gene: TRBJ2-3
CDR3nt: TGCGCCAGCAGCCAATCTAGCCTTAGCACAGATACGCAGTATTTT
CDR3aa: CASSQSSLSTDTQYF

d_gene: TRBD2
abundance: -
len: 17
v_gene: TRBV7-9
j_gene: TRBJ2-5
CDR3nt: TGTGCCAGCAGCTTAGCCGGGACTAGCGGAGAACAAGAGACCCAGTACTTC
CDR3aa: CASSLAGTSGEQETQYF

d_gene: TRBD1
abundance: few
len: 13
v_gene: TRBV2
j_gene: TRBJ2-2
CDR3nt: TGTGCCAGCAGCGACAGGGATTCCGGGGAGCTGTTTTTT
CDR3aa: CASSDRDSGELFF

d_gene: -
abundance: few
len: 15
v_gene: TRBV15
j_gene: TRBJ2-4
CDR3nt: TGTGCCACCAGCGCAACGACTTCAGCCAAAAACATTCAGTACTTC
CDR3aa: CATSATTSAKNIQYF